The 28 T cell receptor beta chains reported below all come from one sample, sequenced in a study of human T cells and chemical hapten exposure. RNA extraction used unfractionated whole blood as the source of total RNA. The library gave individual cDNA molecules unique molecular identifiers. TCRdb reprocessed the reads with MiXCR, giving one entry per CDR3 protein. The sample has roughly 120,000 distinct CDR3 sequences, over 7.5% seen once. Sequencing was done on a sample of whole blood. The receptors here all came from a human donor in good health. Some clones in this sample may be carry-over from other donors' samples.

The V and J genes are TRBV5-1 and TRBJ1-5; tentative D call: TRBD1 (5 bases). The germline V gene encodes CDR1 SGHRS and CDR2 YFSETQ. This CDR3 contains 13 residues. V was pared by 5 bases and J by 9 bases, with 15 bases between. The CDR3 nucleotides are TGCGCCAGCAGGCGGGACCCCCCATCGCCCCAGCATTTT. Its translation is CASRRDPPSPQHF.

This clonotype has more than one count but fewer than ten. The V call is TRBV5-1, the J call TRBJ2-7; 7 bases are shared with TRBD1. The CDR3 runs 16 residues. With V trimmed by 0 bases and J by 4 bases, 10 bases remained unmatched. Germline CDR1 and CDR2: SGHRS and YFSETQ. CDR3 amino acids: CASSLVGRTGDYEQYF. Written as DNA, the CDR3 is TGCGCCAGCAGCTTGGTGGGACGGACAGGAGATTACGAGCAGTACTTC. Looking up the rest from reference TRBV5-1 and TRBJ2-7 gives the full variable domain: KAGVTQTPRYLIKTRGQQVTLSCSPISGHRSVSWYQQTPGQGLQFLFEYFSETQRNKGNFPGRFSGRQFSNSRSEMNVSTLELGDSALYLCASSLVGRTGDYEQYFGPGTRLTVT.

Many counts were recorded for this clonotype. The rearrangement joins TRBV12-5 to TRBJ1-5, with 9 positions matching TRBD1. The CDR3 loop spans 17 amino acids. Germline loops: CDR1 LGHNT, CDR2 FRNRAP. After removal of 3 bases from V and 4 bases from J, the junction contained 10 bases not matched to a gene. The CDR3 loop is CASGFISGTGRNQPQHF. In nucleotides, the CDR3 is TGTGCTAGTGGTTTCATTTCCGGGACAGGGAGAAATCAGCCCCAGCATTTT.

This clonotype was counted between two and nine times. The chain employs TRBV19 and TRBJ2-7, with 7 bases lining up with TRBD2. V shed 3 bases and J 5 bases; nucleotides not matched to a gene: 16. The CDR3 is 17 amino acids. Germline lookup yields CDR1 LNHDA and CDR2 SQIVND (reference sequence). CDR3 loop: CASSIYRTRILSDEQYF. CDR3 DNA: TGTGCCAGTAGTATCTATCGGACTAGAATCCTTTCGGACGAGCAGTACTTC.

The rearrangement joins TRBV14 to TRBJ2-7, with TRBD1 matching over 10 bases. Germline-derived CDR1 and CDR2 are SGHDN and FVKESK. Germline trimming cut 4 bases from V and 2 bases from J; bases unmatched to any gene: 8. CDR3 length equals 16 residues. The DNA for the CDR3 is TGTGCCAGCAGCCCCGGAGCCGGGACAGGGGCCTACGAGCAGTACTTC. Protein: CASSPGAGTGAYEQYF.

Many counts were recorded for this clonotype. This chain joins TRBV3-1 and TRBJ1-4, with 7 bases lining up with TRBD1. Trimming cost V 1 base and J 8 bases; bases outside gene matches: 4. This CDR3 comprises 14 residues. Germline assignment: CDR1 LGHDT and CDR2 YNNKEL (reference sequence). The CDR3 region has the DNA TGTGCCAGCAGCCAAGGCGGACAGGCGGAAAAACTGTTTTTT. Its translation is CASSQGGQAEKLFF.

This clonotype has at least ten counts. J is TRBJ1-5 and V is TRBV3-1, with no clear D. With 1 base removed from V and 5 bases from J, the gap between germline ends came to 15 bases. Germline V gene sequence: CDR1 LGHDT, CDR2 YNNKEL (reference sequence). The CDR3 contains 16 residues. The CDR3 DNA follows: TGTGCCAGCAGCCAAGGAGGGCCAGCGTTCGATCAGCCCCAGCATTTT. This gives the protein CASSQGGPAFDQPQHF.

This clonotype came up many times. This rearrangement joins TRBV4-2 to TRBJ1-2, with TRBD1 identical over 9 bases. Germline CDR1 is LGHNA and CDR2 is YNFKEQ. This CDR3 has 15 residues. Trimming removed 1 base from V and 7 bases from J; junction bases left unmatched: 7. The CDR3 region has the DNA TGTGCCAGCAGCCAAGTGACGGGACAGGGCTTTGGCTACACCTTC. Translated, it gives CASSQVTGQGFGYTF.

This chain uses TRBV9 with TRBJ2-3, with TRBD2 matching 11 bases. CDR3 length: 16 residues. Per the germline V gene, CDR1 is SGDLS and CDR2 is YYNGEE. The ends lost 2 bases at V and 2 bases at J; junction bases unmatched: 4. As DNA, the CDR3 is TGTGCCAGCAGCGTTCTAGCGGGAGGACTCACAGATACGCAGTATTTT. This gives the protein CASSVLAGGLTDTQYF.

The table lists this clonotype with many counts. The chain is built from TRBV11-1 and TRBJ1-1; D uncertain. CDR1 is SGHAT and CDR2 is FQDESV in the germline V gene (reference sequence). V was pared by 1 base and J by 4 bases, with 7 bases between. The CDR3 has 13 amino acids. CDR3 sequence reads: CASSLVPGTEAFF. The CDR3 nucleotides are TGTGCCAGCAGCTTAGTTCCCGGCACTGAAGCTTTCTTT.

Many counts were recorded for this clonotype. This rearrangement joins TRBV5-4 to TRBJ2-6; no clear D gene. V lost 0 bases and J 6 bases, leaving 4 bases between the germline ends. Per the germline V gene, CDR1 is SGHNT and CDR2 is YYREEE (reference sequence). This CDR3 is 13 amino acids long. For the CDR3, the DNA is TGTGCCAGCAGCTTGGCCGAGGCCAACGTCCTGACTTTC. Translated, it gives CASSLAEANVLTF.

The sample holds many counts of this clonotype. The V call is TRBV6-5, the J call TRBJ2-5, with 10 bases matching TRBD1. Looked up from germline, CDR1 is MNHEY and CDR2 is SVGAGI. Losses at the gene ends were 7 bases for V and 2 bases for J; bases not matched to a gene: 10. This CDR3 comprises 16 residues. Written as DNA, the CDR3 is TGTGCCAGCACCGAGACAGGGGGCAGGGGGCAAGAGACCCAGTACTTC. It codes for CASTETGGRGQETQYF.

This clonotype came up a few times. V and J are TRBV10-3 and TRBJ1-2, with D hard to call. This CDR3 is built from 15 residues. V lost 4 bases to trimming and J lost 2 bases, with 14 bases between them. Germline V lookup: CDR1 ENHRY, CDR2 SYGVKD. CDR3 DNA: TGTGCCATCAGTGGGGTGGCCCAAGCGAACTATGGCTACACCTTC. Its translation is CAISGVAQANYGYTF.

This clonotype appeared many times. This rearrangement joins TRBV29-1 to TRBJ2-1, with 12 bases lining up with TRBD2. This CDR3 is built from 15 residues. After removal of 7 bases from V and 5 bases from J, the junction contained 9 bases not matched to a gene. Germline lookup yields CDR1 SQVTM and CDR2 ANQGSEA. Here the CDR3 DNA reads TGCAGCGCTGACCCTCTAGCGGGAGGGGACAATGAGCAGTTCTTC. This translates into CSADPLAGGDNEQFF.

This clonotype was detected only a few times. The chain is built from TRBV12-3 or TRBV12-4 and TRBJ2-7; weak D call: TRBD1 (5 bases). V was trimmed by 3 bases and J by 4 bases, leaving 7 bases between them. This CDR3 has 12 residues. Here the CDR3 reads CASSFTGYEQYF. The CDR3 nucleotides are TGTGCCAGCAGTTTTACAGGATACGAGCAGTACTTC.

This clonotype was observed at least ten times. The rearrangement uses TRBV20-1 and TRBJ1-2; no firm D call. The germline CDR1 and CDR2 sequences are DFQATT and SNEGSKA (reference sequence). With 1 base removed from V and 3 bases from J, the gap between germline ends came to 12 bases. The CDR3 spans 14 residues. CDR3 in DNA: TGCAGTGCTAGAGGCGTCTGGGGTGACTATGGCTACACCTTC. Translated, it gives CSARGVWGDYGYTF.

This clonotype was picked up many times. The chain employs TRBV7-3 and TRBJ1-2; D is perhaps TRBD1 (5 bases). V gave up 11 bases and J gave up 7 bases, with 14 bases separating them. Germline V gene lookup returns CDR1 SGHTA and CDR2 FQGTGA. CDR3 length: 11 amino acids. CDR3 DNA: TGTGCCCGGGGGTTTCTACCTGGCTACACCTTC. Translated, it gives CARGFLPGYTF.

Many counts were recorded for this clonotype. The chain is built from TRBV10-3 and TRBJ1-5, with D uncertain. Trimming took off 3 bases at V and 5 bases at J, with 11 bases between the two ends. This CDR3 region has 14 residues. Germline V lookup: CDR1 ENHRY, CDR2 SYGVKD. The CDR3 nucleotides read TGTGCCATCAGTGATTTAACCGGGGATCAGCCCCAGCATTTT. Residues: CAISDLTGDQPQHF.

J is TRBJ2-3 and V is TRBV4-3, with 12 bases fitting TRBD2. V was pared by 5 bases and J by 6 bases, with 6 bases of the junction left unmatched. Germline V gene lookup returns CDR1 LGHNA and CDR2 YSLEER. CDR3 length: 15 residues. The CDR3 spells CASSAHGTSGDTQYF. DNA for the CDR3: TGCGCCAGCAGCGCACACGGGACTAGCGGGGATACGCAGTATTTT.

This clonotype was recorded at least ten times. The genes are TRBV20-1 and TRBJ2-7; 8 bases are shared with TRBD1. CDR1 DFQATT and CDR2 SNEGSKA come from the germline V gene (reference sequence). Unmatched junction bases numbered 5, after V lost 6 bases and J lost 1 base. CDR3 length: 13 residues. In nucleotides, the CDR3 is TGCAGTGCGGCGGACAGGGCGTCCTACGAGCAGTACTTC. Protein sequence: CSAADRASYEQYF.

V usage is TRBV20-1 and J usage is TRBJ2-1; D tentatively reads TRBD1 or TRBD2 (5 bases each). Germline CDR1 DFQATT, CDR2 SNEGSKA (reference sequence). Trimming removed 3 bases at V and 8 bases at J, with 11 bases between. The CDR3 covers 12 residues. Here the CDR3 reads CSASGAIHEQFF. CDR3 nucleotides: TGCAGTGCTAGCGGGGCGATCCATGAGCAGTTCTTC.

This clonotype has just a few counts. The chain recombines TRBV3-1 with TRBJ2-7; TRBD2 is a possible D gene (5 bases). This CDR3 contains 13 residues. Trimming took off 3 bases at V and 3 bases at J, with 9 bases between the two ends. CDR1 is LGHDT and CDR2 is YNNKEL in the germline V gene (reference sequence). CDR3 in amino acids: CASSHYRDYEQYF. For the CDR3, the DNA is TGTGCCAGCAGCCATTACCGGGACTACGAGCAGTACTTC.

This clonotype was observed a few times. The chain recombines TRBV7-2 with TRBJ1-2; 8 positions agree with TRBD1. The ends lost 3 bases at V and 5 bases at J; junction bases unmatched: 5. Germline V gene sequence: CDR1 SGHTA, CDR2 FQGNSA. This CDR3 has 14 amino acids. CDR3 in amino acids: CASSFHRGGYGYTF. DNA of the CDR3: TGTGCCAGCAGCTTCCACAGGGGGGGGTATGGCTACACCTTC.

In this sample, this clonotype turned up a few times. V and J are TRBV20-1 and TRBJ2-1, with 13 bases identical to TRBD2. J gave up 10 bases and V 1 base, and 4 bases lay outside the gene matches. The germline CDR1 and CDR2 sequences are DFQATT and SNEGSKA (reference sequence). There are 14 residues in the CDR3. CDR3: CSARVTSGGAEQFF. CDR3 DNA: TGCAGTGCTAGAGTTACTAGCGGGGGGGCAGAGCAGTTCTTC.

This clonotype has a handful of counts. J is TRBJ2-3 and V is TRBV6-2 or TRBV6-3; either TRBD1 or TRBD2 may fit D (5 bases each). The germline V gene encodes CDR1 MNHEY and CDR2 SVGEGT. This CDR3 is built from 14 residues. The ends were cut back, 6 bases at V and 2 bases at J, with 12 bases in the middle. CDR3 sequence: CASRTGRPTDTQYF. For the CDR3, the DNA is TGTGCCAGCAGAACGGGGCGACCCACAGATACGCAGTATTTT.

This sequence joins TRBV25-1 and TRBJ1-1, with 7 bases identical to TRBD1. CDR3 length: 16 residues. Germline CDR1 is MGHDK and CDR2 is SYGVNS. V was pared by 4 bases and J by 1 base, with 9 bases of the junction left unmatched. CDR3 bases: TGTGCCAGCAGTGGTTGGACAGGATCCCAGAACACTGAAGCTTTCTTT. Its translation is CASSGWTGSQNTEAFF.

There are many counts of this clonotype. The chain uses TRBV18 and TRBJ2-1, with 11 bases matching TRBD2. From germline, CDR1 is KGHSH and CDR2 LQKENI. The CDR3 is 18 residues long. The J segment lost 10 bases and the V segment lost 6 bases, leaving 20 bases of the junction unmatched. This chain's CDR3 is CASSVLQQRSGRAWEQFF. The DNA of the CDR3 is TGTGCCAGCTCCGTCCTCCAGCAGCGTAGCGGGAGGGCCTGGGAGCAGTTCTTC.

The chain employs TRBV6-2 or TRBV6-3 and TRBJ2-7, with a tentative D call TRBD1 (6 bases). CDR3 size: 15 residues. The V end was cut by 8 bases, the J end by 5 bases, with 22 bases between. Germline assignment: CDR1 MNHEY and CDR2 SVGEGT. The CDR3, as DNA: TGTGCCAGCGGAGATCACGAGGGGGTTAATCACGAGCAGTACTTC. Translation: CASGDHEGVNHEQYF.